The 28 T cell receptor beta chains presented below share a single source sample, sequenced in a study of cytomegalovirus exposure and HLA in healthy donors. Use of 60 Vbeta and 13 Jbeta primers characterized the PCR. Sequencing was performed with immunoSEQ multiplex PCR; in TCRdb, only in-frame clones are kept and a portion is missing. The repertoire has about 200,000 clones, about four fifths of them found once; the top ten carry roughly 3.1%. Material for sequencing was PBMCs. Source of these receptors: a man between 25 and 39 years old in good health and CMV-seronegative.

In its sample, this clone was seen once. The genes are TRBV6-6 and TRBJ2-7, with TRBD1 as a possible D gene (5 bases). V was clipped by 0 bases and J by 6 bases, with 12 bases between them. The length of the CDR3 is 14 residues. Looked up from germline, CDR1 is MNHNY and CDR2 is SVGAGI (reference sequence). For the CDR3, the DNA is TGTGCCAGCAGTTACTCCCAGGGTCAGGGCGAGCAGTACTTC. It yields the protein CASSYSQGQGEQYF.

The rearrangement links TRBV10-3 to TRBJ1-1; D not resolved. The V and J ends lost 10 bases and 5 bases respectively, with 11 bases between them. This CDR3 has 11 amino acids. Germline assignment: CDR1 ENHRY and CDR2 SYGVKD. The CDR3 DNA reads TGTGCCACCGAGGGAGGAACTGAAGCTTTCTTT. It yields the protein CATEGGTEAFF.

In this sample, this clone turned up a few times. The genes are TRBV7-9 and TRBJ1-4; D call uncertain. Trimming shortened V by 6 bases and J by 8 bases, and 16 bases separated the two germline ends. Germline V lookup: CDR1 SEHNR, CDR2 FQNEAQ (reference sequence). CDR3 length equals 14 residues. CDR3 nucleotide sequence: TGTGCCAGCAGGCGGGATCTCGACGGGGAAAAACTGTTTTTT. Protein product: CASRRDLDGEKLFF.

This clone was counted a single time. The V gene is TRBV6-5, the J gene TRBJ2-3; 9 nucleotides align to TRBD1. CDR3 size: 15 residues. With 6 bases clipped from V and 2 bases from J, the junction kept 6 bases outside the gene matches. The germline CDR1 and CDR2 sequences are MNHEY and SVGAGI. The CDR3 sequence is CASSPTGGPTDTQYF. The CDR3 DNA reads TGTGCCAGCAGCCCCACAGGGGGCCCCACAGATACGCAGTATTTT.

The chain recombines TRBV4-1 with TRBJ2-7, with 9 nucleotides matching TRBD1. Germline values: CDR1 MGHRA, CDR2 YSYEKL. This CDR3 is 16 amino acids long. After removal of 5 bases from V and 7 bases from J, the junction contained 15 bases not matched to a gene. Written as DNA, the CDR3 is TGCGCCAGCAGCGAACGTGGACAGGGGCTTTCTGGTGAGCAGTACTTC. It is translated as CASSERGQGLSGEQYF.

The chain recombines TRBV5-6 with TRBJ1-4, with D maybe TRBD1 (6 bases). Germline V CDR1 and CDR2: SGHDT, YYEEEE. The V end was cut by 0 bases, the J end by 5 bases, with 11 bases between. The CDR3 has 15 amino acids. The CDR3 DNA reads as TGTGCCAGCAGCTTGGTAGGGGGAGTCAATGAAAAACTGTTTTTT. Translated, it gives CASSLVGGVNEKLFF.

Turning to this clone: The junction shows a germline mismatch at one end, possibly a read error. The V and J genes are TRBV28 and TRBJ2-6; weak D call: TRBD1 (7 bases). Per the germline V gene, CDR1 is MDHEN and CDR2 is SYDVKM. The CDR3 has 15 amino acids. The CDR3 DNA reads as TGTGCCAGCAGGACAGGGAGGACTGGGGCCAGCGTCCTGACTTTC. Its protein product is CASRTGRTGASVLTF.

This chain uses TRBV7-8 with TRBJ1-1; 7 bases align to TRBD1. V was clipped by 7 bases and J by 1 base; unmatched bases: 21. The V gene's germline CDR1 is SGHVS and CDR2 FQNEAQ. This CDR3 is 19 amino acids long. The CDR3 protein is CASTIGGSMGLSANTEAFF. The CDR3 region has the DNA TGTGCCAGCACCATAGGGGGCAGCATGGGCCTTTCGGCGAACACTGAAGCTTTCTTT.

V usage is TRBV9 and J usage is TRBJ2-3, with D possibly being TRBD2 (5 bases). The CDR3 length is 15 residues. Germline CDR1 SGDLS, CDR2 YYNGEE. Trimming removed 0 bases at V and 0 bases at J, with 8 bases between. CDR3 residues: CASSVDGVSTDTQYF. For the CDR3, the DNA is TGTGCCAGCAGCGTAGACGGGGTTAGCACAGATACGCAGTATTTT.

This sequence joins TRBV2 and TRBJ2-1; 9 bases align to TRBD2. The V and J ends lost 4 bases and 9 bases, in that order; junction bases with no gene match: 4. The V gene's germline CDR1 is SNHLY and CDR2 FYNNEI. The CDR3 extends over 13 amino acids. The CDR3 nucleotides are TGTGCCAGCAGTGCACTAGCGGGCGGTGAGCAGTTCTTC. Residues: CASSALAGGEQFF. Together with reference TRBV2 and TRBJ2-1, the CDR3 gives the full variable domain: EPEVTQTPSHQVTQMGQEVILRCVPISNHLYFYWYRQILGQKVEFLVSFYNNEISEKSEIFDDQFSVERPDGSNFTLKIRSTKLEDSAMYFCASSALAGGEQFFGPGTRLTVL.

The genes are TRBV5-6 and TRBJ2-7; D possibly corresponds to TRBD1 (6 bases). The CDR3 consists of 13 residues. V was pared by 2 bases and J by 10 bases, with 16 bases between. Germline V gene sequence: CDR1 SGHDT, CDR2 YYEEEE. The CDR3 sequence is CASSLLQGSLQYF. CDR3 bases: TGTGCCAGCAGCTTATTACAGGGTTCACTCCAGTACTTC.

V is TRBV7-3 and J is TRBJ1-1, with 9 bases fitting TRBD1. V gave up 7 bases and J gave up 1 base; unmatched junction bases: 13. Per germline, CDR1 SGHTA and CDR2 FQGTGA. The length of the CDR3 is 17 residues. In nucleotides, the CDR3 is TGTGCCAGCATGCAGGGACAGGGAGTGGGGTGGAACACTGAAGCTTTCTTT. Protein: CASMQGQGVGWNTEAFF.

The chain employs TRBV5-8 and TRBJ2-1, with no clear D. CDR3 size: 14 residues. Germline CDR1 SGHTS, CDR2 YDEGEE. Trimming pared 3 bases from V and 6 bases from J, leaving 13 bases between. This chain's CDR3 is CASSYLREVNEQFF. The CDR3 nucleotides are TGTGCCAGCAGCTACCTGAGAGAGGTCAATGAGCAGTTCTTC.

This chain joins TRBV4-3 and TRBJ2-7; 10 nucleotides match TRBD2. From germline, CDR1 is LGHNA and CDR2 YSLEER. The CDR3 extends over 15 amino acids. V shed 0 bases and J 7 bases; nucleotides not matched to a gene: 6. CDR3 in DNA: TGCGCCAGCAGCCAAGAAAGCGGGGGGGCGGGGGAGCAGTACTTC. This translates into CASSQESGGAGEQYF.

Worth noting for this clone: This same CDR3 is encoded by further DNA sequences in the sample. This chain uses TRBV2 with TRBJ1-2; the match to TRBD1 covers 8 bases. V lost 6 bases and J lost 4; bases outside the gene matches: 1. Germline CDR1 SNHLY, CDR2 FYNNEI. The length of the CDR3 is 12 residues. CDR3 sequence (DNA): TGTGCCAGCAGCGACAGGGGCTATGGCTACACCTTC. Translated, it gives CASSDRGYGYTF.

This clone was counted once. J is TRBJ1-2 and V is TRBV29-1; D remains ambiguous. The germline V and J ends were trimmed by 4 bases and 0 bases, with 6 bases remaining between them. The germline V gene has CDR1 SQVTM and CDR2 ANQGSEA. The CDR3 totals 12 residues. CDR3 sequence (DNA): TGCAGCGTTGCCCGGTCTAACTATGGCTACACCTTC. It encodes CSVARSNYGYTF.

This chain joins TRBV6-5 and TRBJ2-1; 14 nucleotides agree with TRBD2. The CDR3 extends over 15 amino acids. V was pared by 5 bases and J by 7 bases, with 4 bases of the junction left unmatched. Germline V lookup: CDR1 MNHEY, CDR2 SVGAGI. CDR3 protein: CASSRLAGGQNEQFF. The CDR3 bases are TGTGCCAGCAGTCGACTAGCGGGGGGGCAGAATGAGCAGTTCTTC.

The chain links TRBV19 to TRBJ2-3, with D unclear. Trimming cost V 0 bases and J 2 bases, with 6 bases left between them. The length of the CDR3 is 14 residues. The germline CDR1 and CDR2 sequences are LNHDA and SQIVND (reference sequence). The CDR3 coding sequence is TGTGCCAGTAGTATAGAGGCCTTCACAGATACGCAGTATTTT. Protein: CASSIEAFTDTQYF. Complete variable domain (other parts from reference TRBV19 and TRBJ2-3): DGGITQSPKYLFRKEGQNVTLSCEQNLNHDAMYWYRQDPGQGLRLIYYSQIVNDFQKGDIAEGYSVSREKKESFPLTVTSAQKNPTAFYLCASSIEAFTDTQYFGPGTRLTVL.

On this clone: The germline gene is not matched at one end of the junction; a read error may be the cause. The CDR3 loop is CASSLAMGTGPNF. The DNA of the CDR3 is TGCGCCAGCAGCCTAGCTATGGGGACAGGGCCTAACTTC. The chain uses TRBV4-1 and TRBJ2-7; 9 bases match TRBD1. The germline V gene has CDR1 MGHRA and CDR2 YSYEKL. This CDR3 is 13 amino acids long.

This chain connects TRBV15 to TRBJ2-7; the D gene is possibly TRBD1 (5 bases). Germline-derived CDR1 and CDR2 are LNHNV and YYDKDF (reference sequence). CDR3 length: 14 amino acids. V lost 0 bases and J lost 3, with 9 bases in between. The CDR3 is CATSRDRGNYEQYF. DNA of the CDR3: TGTGCCACCAGCAGAGATAGGGGCAACTACGAGCAGTACTTC.

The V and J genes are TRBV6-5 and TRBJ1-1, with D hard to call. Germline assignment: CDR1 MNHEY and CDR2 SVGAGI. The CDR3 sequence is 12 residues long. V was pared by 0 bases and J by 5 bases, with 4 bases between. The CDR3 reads CASSYSRTEAFF. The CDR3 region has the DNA TGTGCCAGCAGTTACTCGAGAACTGAAGCTTTCTTT.

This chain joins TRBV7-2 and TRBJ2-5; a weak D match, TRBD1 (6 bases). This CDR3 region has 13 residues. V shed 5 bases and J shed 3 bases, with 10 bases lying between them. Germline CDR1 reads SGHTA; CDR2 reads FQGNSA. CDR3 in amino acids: CASSPWTEETQYF. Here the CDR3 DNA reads TGTGCCAGCAGCCCATGGACAGAAGAGACCCAGTACTTC.

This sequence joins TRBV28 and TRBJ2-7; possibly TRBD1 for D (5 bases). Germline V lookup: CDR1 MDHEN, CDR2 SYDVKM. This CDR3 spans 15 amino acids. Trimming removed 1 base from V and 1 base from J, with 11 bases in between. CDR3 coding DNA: TGTGCCAGCAGTTTATACCCAGACAGTTCCTACGAGCAGTACTTC. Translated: CASSLYPDSSYEQYF.

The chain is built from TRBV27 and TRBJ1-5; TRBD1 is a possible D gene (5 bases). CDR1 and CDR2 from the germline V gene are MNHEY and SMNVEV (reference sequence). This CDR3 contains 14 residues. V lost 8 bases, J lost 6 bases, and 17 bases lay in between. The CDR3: CASGYGGAGQPQHF. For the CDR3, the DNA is TGTGCCAGCGGTTACGGAGGGGCGGGTCAGCCCCAGCATTTT.

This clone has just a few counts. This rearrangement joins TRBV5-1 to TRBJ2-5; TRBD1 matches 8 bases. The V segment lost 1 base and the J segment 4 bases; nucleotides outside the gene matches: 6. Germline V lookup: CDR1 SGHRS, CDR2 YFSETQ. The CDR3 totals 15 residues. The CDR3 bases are TGCGCCAGCAGCTTGATCGGACAGGGAGGAGAGACCCAGTACTTC. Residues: CASSLIGQGGETQYF.

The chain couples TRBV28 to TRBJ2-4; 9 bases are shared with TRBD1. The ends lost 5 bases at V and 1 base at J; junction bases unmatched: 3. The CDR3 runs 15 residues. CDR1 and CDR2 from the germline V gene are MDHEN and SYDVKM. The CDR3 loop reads CASSTTGGAKNIQYF. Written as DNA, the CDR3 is TGTGCCAGCAGTACGACAGGGGGGGCCAAAAACATTCAGTACTTC.

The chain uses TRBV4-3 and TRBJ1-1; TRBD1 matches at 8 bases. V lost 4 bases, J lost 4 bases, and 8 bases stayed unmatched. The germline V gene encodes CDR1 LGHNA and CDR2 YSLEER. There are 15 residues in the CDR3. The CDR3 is CASSPSQGDATEAFF. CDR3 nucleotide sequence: TGCGCCAGCAGCCCATCACAGGGGGACGCCACTGAAGCTTTCTTT.

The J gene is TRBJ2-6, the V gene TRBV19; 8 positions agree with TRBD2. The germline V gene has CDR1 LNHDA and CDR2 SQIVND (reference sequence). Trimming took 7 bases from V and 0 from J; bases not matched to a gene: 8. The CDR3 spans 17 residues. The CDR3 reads CASTNFGRDSGANVLTF. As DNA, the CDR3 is TGTGCCAGTACCAACTTCGGGAGGGACTCTGGGGCCAACGTCCTGACTTTC.